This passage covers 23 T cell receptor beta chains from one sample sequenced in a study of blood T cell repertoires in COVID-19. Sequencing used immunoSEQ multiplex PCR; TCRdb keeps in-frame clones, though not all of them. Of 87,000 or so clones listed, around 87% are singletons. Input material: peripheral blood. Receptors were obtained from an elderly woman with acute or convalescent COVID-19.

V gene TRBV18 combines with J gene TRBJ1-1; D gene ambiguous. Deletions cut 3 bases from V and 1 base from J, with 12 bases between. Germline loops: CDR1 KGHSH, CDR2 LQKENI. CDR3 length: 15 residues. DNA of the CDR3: TGTGCCAGCTCACCTCCGGGGAACCGGAACACTGAAGCTTTCTTT. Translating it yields CASSPPGNRNTEAFF.

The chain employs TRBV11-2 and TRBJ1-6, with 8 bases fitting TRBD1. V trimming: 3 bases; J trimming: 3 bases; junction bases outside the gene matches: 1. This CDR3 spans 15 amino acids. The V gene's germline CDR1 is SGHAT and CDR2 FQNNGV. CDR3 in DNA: TGTGCCAGCAGCTTTGGACAGGGCTATAATTCACCCCTCCACTTT. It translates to CASSFGQGYNSPLHF.

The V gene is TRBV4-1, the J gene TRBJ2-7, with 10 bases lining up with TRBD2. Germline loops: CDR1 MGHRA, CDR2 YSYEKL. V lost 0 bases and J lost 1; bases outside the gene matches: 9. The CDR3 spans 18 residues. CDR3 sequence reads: CASSQEPGLASGSYEQYF. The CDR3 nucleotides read TGCGCCAGCAGCCAAGAACCGGGACTAGCGTCCGGGTCCTACGAGCAGTACTTC.

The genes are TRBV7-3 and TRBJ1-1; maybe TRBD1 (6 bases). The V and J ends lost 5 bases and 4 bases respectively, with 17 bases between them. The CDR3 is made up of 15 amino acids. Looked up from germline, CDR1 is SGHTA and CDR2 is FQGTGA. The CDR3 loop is CASSERVGGGTEAFF. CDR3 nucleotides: TGTGCCAGCAGCGAGCGGGTGGGAGGGGGCACTGAAGCTTTCTTT.

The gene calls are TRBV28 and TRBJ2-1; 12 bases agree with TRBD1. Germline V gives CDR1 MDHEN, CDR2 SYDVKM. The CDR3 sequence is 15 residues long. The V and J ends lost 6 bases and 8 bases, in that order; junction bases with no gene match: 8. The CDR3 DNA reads TGTGCCAGCAGGTCACCGGGACAGGGGGCCGATGAGCAGTTCTTC. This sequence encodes CASRSPGQGADEQFF.

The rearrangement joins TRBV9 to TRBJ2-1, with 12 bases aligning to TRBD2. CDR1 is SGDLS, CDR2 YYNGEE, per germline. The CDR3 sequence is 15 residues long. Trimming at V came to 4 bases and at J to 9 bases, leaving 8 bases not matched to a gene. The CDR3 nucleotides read TGTGCCAGCAGCCTGACTAGCGGGAGTGGTGTTGAGCAGTTCTTC. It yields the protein CASSLTSGSGVEQFF. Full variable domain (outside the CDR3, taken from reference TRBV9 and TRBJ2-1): DSGVTQTPKHLITATGQRVTLRCSPRSGDLSVYWYQQSLDQGLQFLIQYYNGEERAKGNILERFSAQQFPDLHSELNLSSLELGDSALYFCASSLTSGSGVEQFFGPGTRLTVL.

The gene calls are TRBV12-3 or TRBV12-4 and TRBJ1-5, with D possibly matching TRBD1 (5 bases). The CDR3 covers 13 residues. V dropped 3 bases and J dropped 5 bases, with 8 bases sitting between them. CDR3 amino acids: CASSFGADQPQHF. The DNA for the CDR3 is TGTGCCAGCAGTTTTGGGGCCGATCAGCCCCAGCATTTT.

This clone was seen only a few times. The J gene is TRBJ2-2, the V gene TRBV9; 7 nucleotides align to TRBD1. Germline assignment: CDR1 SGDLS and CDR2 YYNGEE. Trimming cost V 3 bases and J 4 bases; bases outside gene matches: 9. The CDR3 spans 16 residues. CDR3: CASSAERTGPTGELFF. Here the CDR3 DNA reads TGTGCCAGCAGCGCCGAGAGGACAGGCCCCACCGGGGAGCTGTTTTTT.

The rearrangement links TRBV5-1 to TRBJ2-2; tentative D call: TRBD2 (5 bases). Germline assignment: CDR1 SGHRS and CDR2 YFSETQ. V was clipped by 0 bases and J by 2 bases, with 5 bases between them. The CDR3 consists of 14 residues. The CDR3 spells CASSLGLNTGELFF. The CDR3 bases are TGCGCCAGCAGCTTGGGACTAAACACCGGGGAGCTGTTTTTT.

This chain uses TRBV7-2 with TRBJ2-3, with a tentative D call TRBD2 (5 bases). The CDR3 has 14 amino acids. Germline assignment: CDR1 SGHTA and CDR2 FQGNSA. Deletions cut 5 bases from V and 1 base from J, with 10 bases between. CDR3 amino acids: CASSTPGGTDTQYF. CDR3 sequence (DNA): TGTGCCAGCAGCACTCCCGGGGGCACAGATACGCAGTATTTT.

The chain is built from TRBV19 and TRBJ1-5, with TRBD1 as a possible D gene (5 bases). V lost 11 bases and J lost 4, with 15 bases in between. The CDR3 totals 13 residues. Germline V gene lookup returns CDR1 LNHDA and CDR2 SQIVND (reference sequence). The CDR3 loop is CASREGPNQPQHF. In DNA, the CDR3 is TGTGCCTCTAGGGAGGGGCCTAATCAGCCCCAGCATTTT.

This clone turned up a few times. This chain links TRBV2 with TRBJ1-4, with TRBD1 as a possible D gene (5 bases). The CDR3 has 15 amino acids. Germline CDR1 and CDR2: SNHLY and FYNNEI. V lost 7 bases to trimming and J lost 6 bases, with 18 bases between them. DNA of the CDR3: TGTGCCAGCATCCCGGTGGCAGGGAAAGATGAAAAACTGTTTTTT. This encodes CASIPVAGKDEKLFF.

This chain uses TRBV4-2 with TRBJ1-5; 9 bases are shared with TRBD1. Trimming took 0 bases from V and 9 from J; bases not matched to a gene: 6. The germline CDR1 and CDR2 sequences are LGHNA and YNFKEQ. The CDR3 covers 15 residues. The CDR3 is CASSQDRETGGPQHF. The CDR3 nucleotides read TGTGCCAGCAGCCAAGATCGCGAGACAGGGGGGCCCCAGCATTTT.

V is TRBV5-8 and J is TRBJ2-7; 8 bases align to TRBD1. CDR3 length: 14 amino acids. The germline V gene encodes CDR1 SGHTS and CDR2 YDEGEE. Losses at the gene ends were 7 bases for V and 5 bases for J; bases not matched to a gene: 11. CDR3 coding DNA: TGTGCCAGCGCCCTAGGACAGGGTTTCCACGAGCAGTACTTC. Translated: CASALGQGFHEQYF.

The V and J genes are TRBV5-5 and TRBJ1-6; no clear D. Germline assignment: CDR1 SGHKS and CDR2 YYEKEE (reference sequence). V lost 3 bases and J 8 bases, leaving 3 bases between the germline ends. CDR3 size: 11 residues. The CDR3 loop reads CASSSDSPLHF. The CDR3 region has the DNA TGTGCCAGCAGCTCAGATTCACCCCTCCACTTT.

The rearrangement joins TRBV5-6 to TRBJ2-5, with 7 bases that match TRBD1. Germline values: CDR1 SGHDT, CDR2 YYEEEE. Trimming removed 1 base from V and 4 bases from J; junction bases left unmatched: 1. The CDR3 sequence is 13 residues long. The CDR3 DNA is TGTGCCAGCAGCTTGACAGGGGCAGAGACCCAGTACTTC. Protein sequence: CASSLTGAETQYF.

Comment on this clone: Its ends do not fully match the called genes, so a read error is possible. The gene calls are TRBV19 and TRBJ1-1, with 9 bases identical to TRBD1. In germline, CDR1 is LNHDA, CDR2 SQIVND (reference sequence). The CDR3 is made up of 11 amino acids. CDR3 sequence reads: CASSDRDRVIF. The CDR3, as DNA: TGTGCCAGTAGTGATCGGGACAGGGTTATCTTT.

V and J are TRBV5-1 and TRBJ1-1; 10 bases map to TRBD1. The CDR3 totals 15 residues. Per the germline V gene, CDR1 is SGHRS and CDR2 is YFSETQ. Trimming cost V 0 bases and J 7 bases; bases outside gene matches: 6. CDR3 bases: TGCGCCAGCAGCTTGGTAGTAGGACAGGGGGGTGAAGCTTTCTTT. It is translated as CASSLVVGQGGEAFF.

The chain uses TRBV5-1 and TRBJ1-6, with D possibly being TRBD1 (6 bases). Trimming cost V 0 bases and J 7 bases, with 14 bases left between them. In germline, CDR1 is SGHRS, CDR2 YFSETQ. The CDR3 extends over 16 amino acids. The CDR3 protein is CASSLDGTGTNSPLHF. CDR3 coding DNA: TGCGCCAGCAGCTTGGACGGTACAGGGACCAATTCACCCCTCCACTTT.

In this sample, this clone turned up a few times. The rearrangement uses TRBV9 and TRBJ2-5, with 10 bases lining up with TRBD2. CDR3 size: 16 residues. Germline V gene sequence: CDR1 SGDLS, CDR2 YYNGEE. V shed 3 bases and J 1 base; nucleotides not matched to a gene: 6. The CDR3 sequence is CASSGQSGGAQETQYF. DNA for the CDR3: TGTGCCAGCAGCGGACAGAGCGGGGGGGCCCAAGAGACCCAGTACTTC.

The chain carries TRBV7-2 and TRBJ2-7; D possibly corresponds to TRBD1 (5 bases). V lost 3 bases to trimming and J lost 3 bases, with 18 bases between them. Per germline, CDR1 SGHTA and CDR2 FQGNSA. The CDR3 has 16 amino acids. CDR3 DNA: TGTGCCAGCAGCTTCCTGCTAGGGGTCCGCAACTACGAGCAGTACTTC. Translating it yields CASSFLLGVRNYEQYF. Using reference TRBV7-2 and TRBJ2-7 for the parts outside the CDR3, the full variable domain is GAGVSQSPSNKVTEKGKDVELRCDPISGHTALYWYRQSLGQGLEFLIYFQGNSAPDKSGLPSDRFSAERTGGSVSTLTIQRTQQEDSAVYLCASSFLLGVRNYEQYFGPGTRLTVT.

CDR3 coding DNA: TGTGCCAGCAGCCGTTCTGTGTCCGGAGAGACCCAGTACTTC. Protein: CASSRSVSGETQYF. The chain combines TRBV11-1 with TRBJ2-5; no clear D. Germline V gene data show CDR1 as SGHAT and CDR2 as FQDESV (reference sequence). Trimming removed 5 bases at V and 4 bases at J, with 14 bases between. The CDR3 has 14 residues.

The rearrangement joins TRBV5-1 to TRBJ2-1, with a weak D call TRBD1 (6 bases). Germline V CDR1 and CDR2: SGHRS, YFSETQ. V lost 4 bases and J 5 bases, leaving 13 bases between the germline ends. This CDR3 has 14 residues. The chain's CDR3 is CASSQRTVDNEQFF. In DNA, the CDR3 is TGCGCCAGCAGCCAAAGGACAGTAGACAATGAGCAGTTCTTC.